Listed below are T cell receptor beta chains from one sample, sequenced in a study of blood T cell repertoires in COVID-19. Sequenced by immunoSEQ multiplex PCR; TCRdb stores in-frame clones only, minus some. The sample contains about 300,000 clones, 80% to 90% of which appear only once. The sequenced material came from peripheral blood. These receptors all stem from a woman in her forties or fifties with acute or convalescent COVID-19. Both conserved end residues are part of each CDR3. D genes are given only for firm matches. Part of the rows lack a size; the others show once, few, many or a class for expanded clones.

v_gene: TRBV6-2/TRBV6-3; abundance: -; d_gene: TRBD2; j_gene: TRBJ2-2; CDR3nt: TGTGCCAGCAGTTACTCGTTTGGGGCGGGAGTGAACACCGGGGAGCTGTTTTTT; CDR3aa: CASSYSFGAGVNTGELFF
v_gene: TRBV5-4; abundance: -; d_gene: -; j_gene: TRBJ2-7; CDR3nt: TGTGCCAGCAGCTCCTTTGCAGACTACGAGCAGTACTTC; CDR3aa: CASSSFADYEQYF
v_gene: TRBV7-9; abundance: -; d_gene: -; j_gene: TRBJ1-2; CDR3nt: TGTGCCAGCAGTCCCCACTCCGCTGGCTACACCTTC; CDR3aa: CASSPHSAGYTF
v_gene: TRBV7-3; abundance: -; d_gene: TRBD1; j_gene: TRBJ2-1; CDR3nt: TGTGCCAGCAGCCGACAGGGCAATGAGCAGTTCTTC; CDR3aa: CASSRQGNEQFF
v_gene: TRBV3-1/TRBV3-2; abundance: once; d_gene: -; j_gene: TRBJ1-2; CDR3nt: TGTGCCAGCAGCCACAATGTAGGGGGAGGCTACACCTTC; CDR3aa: CASSHNVGGGYTF
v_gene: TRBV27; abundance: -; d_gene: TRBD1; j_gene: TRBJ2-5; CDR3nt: TGTGCCAGCAGTCAACAGGGGGCGGAAGAGACCCAGTACTTC; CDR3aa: CASSQQGAEETQYF
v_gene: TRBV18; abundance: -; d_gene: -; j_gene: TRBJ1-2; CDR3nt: TGTGCCAGCTCACCAGGGGGGGATTCGTCTGGCTACACCTTC; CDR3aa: CASSPGGDSSGYTF
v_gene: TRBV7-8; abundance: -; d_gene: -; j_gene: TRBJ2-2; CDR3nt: TGTGCCAGCAGCTTAGCCCACCGGGAGAGGGCGCAAAACACCGGGGAGCTGTTTTTT; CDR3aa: CASSLAHRERAQNTGELFF
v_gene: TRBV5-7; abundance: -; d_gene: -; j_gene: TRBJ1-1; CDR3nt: TGTGCCAGCAGGAAACAGGGAGGGGACACTGAAGCTTTCTTT; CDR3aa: CASRKQGGDTEAFF
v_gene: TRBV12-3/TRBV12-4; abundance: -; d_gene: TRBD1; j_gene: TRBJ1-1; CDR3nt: TGTGCCAGCAGTAGAAAGGGGGCAACAGCTTTCTTT; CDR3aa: CASSRKGATAFF
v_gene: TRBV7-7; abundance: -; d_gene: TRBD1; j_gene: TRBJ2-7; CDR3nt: TGTGCCAGCAGCTTAGAGGGACAGGGTACAGGGAGTCAAGAGGACGAGCAGTACTTC; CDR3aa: CASSLEGQGTGSQEDEQYF
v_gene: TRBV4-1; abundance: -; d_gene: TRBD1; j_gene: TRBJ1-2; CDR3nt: TGCGCCAGCAGGTCGGACAGGGGCGACTATGGCTACACCTTC; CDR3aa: CASRSDRGDYGYTF
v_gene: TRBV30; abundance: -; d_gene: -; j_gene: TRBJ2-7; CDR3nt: TGTGCCTGGAGTGCGGGCTACGAGCAGTACTTC; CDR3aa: CAWSAGYEQYF
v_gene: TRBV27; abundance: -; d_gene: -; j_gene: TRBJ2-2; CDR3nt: TGTGCCAGCAGCACAGAGCCTGGACAGACAGACACCGGGGAGCTGTTTTTT; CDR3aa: CASSTEPGQTDTGELFF
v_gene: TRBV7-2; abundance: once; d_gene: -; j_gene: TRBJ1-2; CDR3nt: TGTGCCAGCAGCCCGGGGGGGACAAACTATGGCTACACCTTC; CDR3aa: CASSPGGTNYGYTF
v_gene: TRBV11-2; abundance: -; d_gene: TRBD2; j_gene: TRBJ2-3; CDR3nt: TGTGCCAGCAGCTTAGAAGGAGCGGGAGGGCCGTGGGGAGATACGCAGTATTTT; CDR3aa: CASSLEGAGGPWGDTQYF
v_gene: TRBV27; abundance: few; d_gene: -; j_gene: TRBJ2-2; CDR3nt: TGTGCCAGCAGTCCAACCCGTTACACCTTAACCGGGGAGCTGTTTTTT; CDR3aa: CASSPTRYTLTGELFF
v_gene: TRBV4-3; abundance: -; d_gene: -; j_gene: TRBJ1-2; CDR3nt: TGCGCCAGCAGCCGTTCCAGGGTCGGGGGGGCCTATGGCTACACCTTC; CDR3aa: CASSRSRVGGAYGYTF
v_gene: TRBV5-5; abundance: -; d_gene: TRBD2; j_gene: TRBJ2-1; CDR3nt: TGTGCCAGCAGCGCAACGACTAGCGGGAGTAGTGAGCAGTTCTTC; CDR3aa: CASSATTSGSSEQFF
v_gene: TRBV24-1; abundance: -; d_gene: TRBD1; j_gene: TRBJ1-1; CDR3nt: TGTGCCACCCGGACAGGGGGCGGGAACACTGAAGCTTTCTTT; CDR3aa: CATRTGGGNTEAFF
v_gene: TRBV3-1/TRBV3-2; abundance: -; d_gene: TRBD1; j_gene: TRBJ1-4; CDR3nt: TGTGCCAGCAGCACCAGGACAGGGGGAACTAATGAAAAACTGTTTTTT; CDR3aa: CASSTRTGGTNEKLFF
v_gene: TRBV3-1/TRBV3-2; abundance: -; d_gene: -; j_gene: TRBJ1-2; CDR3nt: TGTGCCAGCAGCCAAGGTCGGTTCGGGGTAACCGATGGCTACACCTTC; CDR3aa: CASSQGRFGVTDGYTF
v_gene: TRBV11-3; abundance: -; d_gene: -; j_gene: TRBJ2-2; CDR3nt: TGTGCCAGCAGCCCATTGGCACAGAACACCGGGGAGCTGTTTTTT; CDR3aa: CASSPLAQNTGELFF
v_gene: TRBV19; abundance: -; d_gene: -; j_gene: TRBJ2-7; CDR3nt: TGTGCCAGTAGTCTTAACTCCTACGAGCAGTACTTC; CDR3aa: CASSLNSYEQYF